Reported below is one T cell receptor beta chain. This clone's antigen is unknown. Nothing much larger sits one base from this clone, and base qualities are not available. Collaborating institutions collected whole blood in K2EDTA tubes following their own protocols. For TCRbeta analysis, collaborators shipped samples as frozen whole blood, isolated PBMCs, or DNA extracted from either of those sample types. This sample is part of a study of blood T cell repertoires in COVID-19 (dated by TCRdb to the early 2020s). For context, the study as a whole: Samples from collaborators originated in the United States, Italy and Spain and spanned both the acute and convalescent phases of COVID-19. Subjects who had been exposed to COVID-19, were actively infected with it, or had recovered from it provided the deeply sampled blood TCRbeta repertoires that made up the dataset. The material from the prospective study consisted of cDNA or gDNA derived from T cells, B-cell-depleted T cells, or PBMCs. The repertoires were released in a freely available public database meant as a resource for research on the immune response to SARS-CoV-2. Where HLA class I and class II types were available, the types were taken from metadata supplied by the sample provider, not from assay-based typing. Nearly every sample came with metadata listing a de-identified subject ID, COVID-19 status, age in years and sex. The samples were drawn from two sources: the first 160 participants of the ongoing ImmuneRACE study, and some 1,300 subjects contributed by 6 global collaborators.

According to the germline V gene, CDR1 reads MDHEN and CDR2 reads SYDVKM. The CDR3 goes from the cysteine to the phenylalanine over 14 residues. Kept here is only the CDR3 DNA, which spans 42 bases and is read in frame from base 1. V is clipped by 6 bases and J by 7 bases, and the sequence between their germline boundaries is 16 bases long. Points the paper makes about the study in general: Clinical and demographic metadata were provided uncurated, with the amount varying by source and participant.

TCRbeta CDR3 regions were amplified from genomic DNA using the immunoSEQ Assay, a bias-controlled multiplex PCR. As for the authors' bioinformatics: Nucleated cell counts per sample were estimated from amplification of reference gene primers within the assay. To quantify the absolute abundance of each unique TCRbeta CDR3 rearrangement, sequence reads were collapsed and filtered. For each sample, productive Simpson clonality was calculated as the square root of Simpson's diversity index over productive rearrangements. TCRdb carries this immuneACCESS record with in-frame sequences only. Its versions omit some clonotypes, under half of them owing to an unresolved V gene in the studies checked, with the rest unexplained. V, J and clone size are taken as reported in that table, and D and trimming were inferred from the DNA itself. The sample yields approximately 220,000 clones; 70% to 90% were counted once. Roughly 0.69% of the sample is in the top ten clones.

The sequence is built from TRBV28 and TRBJ1-5; a tentative D call is TRBD1 (6 bases match). This sequence originates from a middle-aged man with acute or convalescent COVID-19. The sample taken for sequencing was peripheral blood. The DNA sequence is TGTGCCAGCAGCACTACAGGGATGAGGCAGCCCCAGCATTTT. The translation is CASSTTGMRQPQHF.